This entry is about one T cell receptor (beta chain). Its antigen is still unknown. This sample was included in a study of PD-1 blockade in classical Hodgkin lymphoma. General study points: Repertoire difference causes, possibly disease activity or prior therapy, remain undefined. TCR diversity in CD4+, not CD8+, cells rose significantly by C4D1. Baseline diversity was lower in partial responders and progressors than complete responders.

V lost 0 bases to trimming and J lost 1 base, with 4 bases between them. Germline V gene lookup returns CDR1 SGHNT and CDR2 YYREEE (reference sequence). The length of the CDR3 is 13 residues. Profiled with immunoSEQ multiplex PCR; TCRdb holds only in-frame clones, not every one. This sample has fewer than 8,500 clones; 86% occur once, and the top ten carry about 1.5%. Time point defined: cycle 4 day 1 (C4D1), after 6 weeks of nivolumab. Every patient had relapsed following autologous stem cell transplantation, and cohorts differed in brentuximab vedotin exposure. Starting with thawed PBMCs, CD4+ T cells were purified by magnetic negative selection. Under best response, outcomes were complete response, partial response or progressive disease.

The chain is built from TRBV5-4 and TRBJ1-2, with D unresolved. The input for sequencing was CD4+ T cells from blood, taken before the fourth cycle of nivolumab. This clonotype originated in a human donor with classical Hodgkin lymphoma. Here the CDR3 DNA reads TGTGCCAGCAGCTTGGGTAGTAACTATGGCTACACCTTC. As protein: CASSLGSNYGYTF.